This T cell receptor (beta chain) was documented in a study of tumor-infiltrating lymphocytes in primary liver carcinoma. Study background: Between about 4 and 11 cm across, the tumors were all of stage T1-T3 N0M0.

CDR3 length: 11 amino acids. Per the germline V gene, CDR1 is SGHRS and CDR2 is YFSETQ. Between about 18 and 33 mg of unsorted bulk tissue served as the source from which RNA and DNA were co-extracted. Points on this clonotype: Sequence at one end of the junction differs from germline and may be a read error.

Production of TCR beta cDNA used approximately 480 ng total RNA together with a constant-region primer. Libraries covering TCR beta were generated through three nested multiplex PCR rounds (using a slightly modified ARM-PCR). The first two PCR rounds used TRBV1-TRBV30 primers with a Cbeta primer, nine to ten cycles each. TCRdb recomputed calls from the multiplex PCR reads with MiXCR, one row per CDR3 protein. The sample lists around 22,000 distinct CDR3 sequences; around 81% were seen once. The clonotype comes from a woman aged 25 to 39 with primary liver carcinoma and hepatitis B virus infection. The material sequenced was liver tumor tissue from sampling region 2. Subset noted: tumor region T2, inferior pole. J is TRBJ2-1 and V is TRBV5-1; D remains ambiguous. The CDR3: CTSSLSREQFF. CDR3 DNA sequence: TGCACCAGCAGCTTATCGCGTGAGCAGTTCTTC.